Detailed here is one T cell receptor beta chain. Assay: immunoSEQ multiplex PCR; the TCRdb copy retains only in-frame clones and omits some. The sample lists 41,000 or so clones; 60% to 80% were seen once. The sample originates from a study of PD-1 blockade in classical Hodgkin lymphoma. Germline lookup yields CDR1 LNHDA and CDR2 SQIVND (reference sequence). The CDR3 has 15 amino acids. Deletions cut 6 bases from V and 6 bases from J, with 18 bases between. Stated time point: cycle 4 day 1 (C4D1), after less than seven weeks of nivolumab. Exposure to brentuximab vedotin varied, and each patient had relapsed following autologous stem cell transplantation.

The receptor comes from a human donor with classical Hodgkin lymphoma. This chain joins TRBV19 and TRBJ1-5; no definite D call. The sample consisted of peripheral blood mononuclear cells (PBMCs), taken before the fourth cycle of nivolumab. The CDR3 loop reads CASRRGEGYSQPQHF. The DNA of the CDR3 is TGTGCCAGTAGACGGGGTGAGGGATACAGTCAGCCCCAGCATTTT.